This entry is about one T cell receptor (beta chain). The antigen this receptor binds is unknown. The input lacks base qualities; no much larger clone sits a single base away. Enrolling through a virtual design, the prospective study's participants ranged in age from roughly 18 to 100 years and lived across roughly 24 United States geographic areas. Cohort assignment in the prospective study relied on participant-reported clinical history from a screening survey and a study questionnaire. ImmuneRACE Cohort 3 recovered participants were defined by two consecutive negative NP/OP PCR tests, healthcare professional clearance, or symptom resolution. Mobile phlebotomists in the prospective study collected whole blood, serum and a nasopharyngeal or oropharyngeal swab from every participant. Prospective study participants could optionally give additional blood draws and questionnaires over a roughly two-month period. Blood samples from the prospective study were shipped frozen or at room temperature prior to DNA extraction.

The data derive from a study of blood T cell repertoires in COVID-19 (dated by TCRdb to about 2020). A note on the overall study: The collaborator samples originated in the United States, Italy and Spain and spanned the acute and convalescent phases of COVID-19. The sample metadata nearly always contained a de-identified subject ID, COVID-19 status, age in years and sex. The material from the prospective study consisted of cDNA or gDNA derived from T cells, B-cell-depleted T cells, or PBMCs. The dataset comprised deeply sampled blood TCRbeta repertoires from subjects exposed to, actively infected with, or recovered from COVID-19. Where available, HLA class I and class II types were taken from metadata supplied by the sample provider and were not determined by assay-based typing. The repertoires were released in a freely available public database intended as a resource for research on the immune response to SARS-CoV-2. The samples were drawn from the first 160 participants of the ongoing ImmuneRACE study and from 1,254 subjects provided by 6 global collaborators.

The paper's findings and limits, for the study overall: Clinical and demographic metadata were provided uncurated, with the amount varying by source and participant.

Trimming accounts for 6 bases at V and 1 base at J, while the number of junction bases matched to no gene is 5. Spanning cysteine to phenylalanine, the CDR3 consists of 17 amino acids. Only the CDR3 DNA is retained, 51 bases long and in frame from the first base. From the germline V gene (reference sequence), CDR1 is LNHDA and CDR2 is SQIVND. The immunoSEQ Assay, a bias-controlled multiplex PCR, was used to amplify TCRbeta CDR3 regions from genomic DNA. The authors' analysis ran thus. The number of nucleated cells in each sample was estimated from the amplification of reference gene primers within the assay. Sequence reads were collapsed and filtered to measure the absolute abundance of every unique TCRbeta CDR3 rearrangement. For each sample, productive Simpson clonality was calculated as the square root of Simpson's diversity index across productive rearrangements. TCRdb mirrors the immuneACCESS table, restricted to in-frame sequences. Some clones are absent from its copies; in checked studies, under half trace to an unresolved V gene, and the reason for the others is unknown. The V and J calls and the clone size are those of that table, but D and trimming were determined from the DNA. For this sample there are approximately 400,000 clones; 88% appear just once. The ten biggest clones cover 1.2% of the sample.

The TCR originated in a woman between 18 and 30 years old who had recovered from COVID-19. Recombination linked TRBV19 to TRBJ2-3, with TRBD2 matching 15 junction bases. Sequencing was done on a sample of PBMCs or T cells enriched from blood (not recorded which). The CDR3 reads CASSWTSGGGRTDTQYF. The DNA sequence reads TGTGCCAGTAGCTGGACTAGCGGGGGGGGGCGCACAGATACGCAGTATTTT.